The table lists the clone carrying this TCR beta chain with many counts. Primed by a sample-barcoded 5' primer and a J-beta primer mix, a second PCR proceeded for about 7 to 11 cycles. MiXCR, applied by TCRdb to the 5' RACE reads, yields one record per CDR3 protein. In the table there are roughly 700,000 distinct CDR3 sequences, 20% to 30% of which are singletons. The source of the sample is a study of blood T cells in healthy people across ages. Trimming left V 3 bases short and J 4 bases short, with 4 bases between. This CDR3 has 12 residues. Germline V gives CDR1 SEHNR, CDR2 FQNEAQ (reference sequence). Each donor gave roughly 9.1 milliliters of peripheral blood. This same sample was also taken into another study, of T cells of mothers and their children. That study adds: Sequencing revealed no T cell clones that were persistent and microchimeric.

The sequence was collected from a boy aged 5 to 17 in good health. The gene calls are TRBV7-9 and TRBJ2-1; no clear D. The sample consisted of blood. The DNA of the CDR3 is TGTGCCAGCAGCTTTTTTTACAATGAGCAGTTCTTC. This gives the protein CASSFFYNEQFF.